The rows below give T cell receptor beta chains drawn from one sample of a study of T cells in Graves' hyperthyroidism and ophthalmopathy. TCRdb re-called the multiplex PCR reads through MiXCR, storing one row per CDR3 protein. The repertoire consists of hundreds of thousands of distinct CDR3 sequences, with approximately 15% occurring once and the leading ten covering 7.5% to 9%. Specimen: blood. The receptors originated from a woman in her late teens or twenties with Graves' hyperthyroidism. Each CDR3 is given with its conserved first and last residue. D genes are given only for firm matches. Not all rows give a size; the values are once, few, many and, for expanded clones, a class.

size: many
V: TRBV12-5
D: NA
J: TRBJ1-4
CDR3: CASGLFGEKLFF
DNA: TGTGCTAGTGGTTTGTTCGGTGAAAAACTGTTTTTT

size: many
V: TRBV12-3/TRBV12-4
D: NA
J: TRBJ1-4
CDR3: CASSLGTGEKLFF
DNA: TGTGCCAGCAGTTTAGGGACGGGAGAAAAACTGTTTTTT

size: many
V: TRBV10-3
D: NA
J: TRBJ2-5
CDR3: CAISESPQETQYF
DNA: TGTGCCATCAGTGAGTCGCCTCAAGAGACCCAGTACTTC

size: many
V: TRBV7-6
D: TRBD2
J: TRBJ2-2
CDR3: CASSLGLAGGRNTGELFF
DNA: TGTGCCAGCAGCTTAGGACTAGCGGGAGGTCGGAACACCGGGGAGCTGTTTTTT

size: NA
V: TRBV20-1
D: TRBD2
J: TRBJ2-1
CDR3: CSTRGERESDEQFF
DNA: TGCAGTACCCGGGGGGAGCGGGAGTCCGATGAGCAGTTCTTC

size: many
V: TRBV6-1
D: TRBD1
J: TRBJ2-1
CDR3: CATESNRGPNEQFF
DNA: TGTGCCACCGAAAGTAACAGGGGGCCTAATGAGCAGTTCTTC

size: NA
V: TRBV10-3
D: NA
J: TRBJ2-7
CDR3: CAISSGYEQYF
DNA: TGTGCCATCAGTTCCGGCTACGAGCAGTACTTC

size: NA
V: TRBV7-9
D: TRBD1
J: TRBJ1-3
CDR3: CASSLAQGVSGNTIYF
DNA: TGTGCCAGCAGCTTAGCACAGGGGGTGTCTGGAAACACCATATATTTT

size: few
V: TRBV24-1
D: NA
J: TRBJ2-1
CDR3: CATSDLGSTVYEQFF
DNA: TGTGCCACCAGTGATCTAGGATCCACAGTGTACGAGCAGTTCTTC

size: many
V: TRBV3-1
D: NA
J: TRBJ2-3
CDR3: CASSQMSDTQYF
DNA: TGTGCCAGCAGCCAAATGTCAGATACGCAGTATTTT

size: many
V: TRBV20-1
D: NA
J: TRBJ2-7
CDR3: CSARGQEPYEQYF
DNA: TGCAGTGCTAGGGGCCAGGAGCCCTACGAGCAGTACTTC

size: NA
V: TRBV9
D: NA
J: TRBJ1-4
CDR3: CASSVEAAPNGEKLFF
DNA: TGTGCCAGCAGCGTAGAGGCGGCACCAAACGGGGAAAAACTGTTTTTT

size: many
V: TRBV7-8
D: NA
J: TRBJ2-7
CDR3: CASSPADGPLEQYF
DNA: TGTGCCAGCAGCCCAGCCGACGGACCCTTGGAGCAGTACTTC

size: many
V: TRBV28
D: TRBD1
J: TRBJ1-2
CDR3: CASSSGTADNYGYTF
DNA: TGTGCCAGCAGTTCCGGGACAGCCGATAACTATGGCTACACCTTC

size: many
V: TRBV7-6
D: TRBD1
J: TRBJ2-7
CDR3: CASSLARGTGKPYEQYF
DNA: TGTGCCAGCAGCTTAGCGCGAGGGACAGGGAAGCCCTACGAGCAGTACTTC

size: many
V: TRBV3-1
D: TRBD1
J: TRBJ1-5
CDR3: CASSQAGQNQPQHF
DNA: TGTGCCAGCAGCCAAGCGGGACAGAATCAGCCCCAGCATTTT

size: once
V: TRBV20-1
D: TRBD1
J: TRBJ2-1
CDR3: CSARAGTGGYENEQFF
DNA: TGCAGTGCTAGAGCCGGGACAGGGGGCTATGAAAATGAGCAGTTCTTC

size: many
V: TRBV18
D: TRBD1
J: TRBJ2-3
CDR3: CASSEKTGGFADTQYF
DNA: TGTGCCAGCTCGGAGAAGACAGGGGGATTTGCAGATACGCAGTATTTT

size: few
V: TRBV12-5
D: NA
J: TRBJ1-2
CDR3: CASGLVRGQHYGYTF
DNA: TGTGCTAGTGGTTTGGTACGGGGGCAGCACTATGGCTACACCTTC

size: few
V: TRBV6-1
D: TRBD1
J: TRBJ2-1
CDR3: CASSGWTGGGNEQFF
DNA: TGTGCCAGCAGTGGCTGGACAGGGGGGGGGAATGAGCAGTTCTTC

size: few
V: TRBV11-1
D: NA
J: TRBJ2-5
CDR3: CASSLLFPVETQYF
DNA: TGTGCCAGCAGCTTATTATTCCCGGTAGAGACCCAGTACTTC

size: many
V: TRBV10-3
D: TRBD1
J: TRBJ1-2
CDR3: CAIRGIQGDGYTF
DNA: TGTGCCATCAGAGGGATACAGGGGGATGGCTACACCTTC

size: NA
V: TRBV7-9
D: TRBD2
J: TRBJ2-2
CDR3: CASGAGLAGEGTGELFF
DNA: TGTGCCAGCGGAGCCGGACTAGCGGGGGAGGGGACCGGGGAGCTGTTTTTT

size: many
V: TRBV18
D: NA
J: TRBJ2-1
CDR3: CASSPGRVTYNEQFF
DNA: TGTGCCAGCTCACCGGGACGGGTAACCTACAATGAGCAGTTCTTC

size: many
V: TRBV12-5
D: TRBD2
J: TRBJ2-3
CDR3: CASGLGPGLAGPDGTDTQYF
DNA: TGTGCTAGTGGTTTGGGTCCGGGACTAGCGGGACCCGACGGCACAGATACGCAGTATTTT